The 15 T cell receptor beta chains below all came from one sample that was sequenced in a study of read filtering for tumor transcriptome and immune sequencing. This library used roughly 400 ng RNA and molecular barcoded adaptors spanning alpha/delta and beta/gamma chains. TCRdb used MiXCR to reprocess the reads, holding one entry per CDR3 protein. The sample holds around 130,000 distinct CDR3 sequences; 13% are singletons and the top ten take roughly 11%. The sequencing sample was made of a population of CD138-negative cells sorted from bone marrow. All receptors derive from a donor at least 40 years old with multiple myeloma.

This clonotype was counted at least ten times. V is TRBV30 and J is TRBJ2-5, with 8 bases fitting TRBD2. CDR1 and CDR2 from the germline V gene are GTSNPN and SVGIG (reference sequence). The trim removed 4 bases at V and 5 bases at J, leaving 6 bases unmatched. The CDR3 loop spans 13 amino acids. This chain's CDR3 is CAWMAGGGETQYF. CDR3 bases: TGTGCCTGGATGGCGGGAGGAGGGGAGACCCAGTACTTC.

This clonotype was counted at least ten times. J is TRBJ2-1 and V is TRBV12-5, with TRBD2 matching over 7 bases. Germline assignment: CDR1 LGHNT and CDR2 FRNRAP. This CDR3 is 17 amino acids long. V lost 1 base to trimming and J lost 4 bases; unmatched junction nucleotides: 10. The CDR3 DNA is TGTGCTAGTGGTTTGGGGGGGAGTAGCGGGCTATACAATGAGCAGTTCTTC. Encoded protein: CASGLGGSSGLYNEQFF.

This clonotype was observed many times. The chain combines TRBV10-3 with TRBJ1-5; unclear D gene. The CDR3 is 15 amino acids. Trimming removed 8 bases from V and 1 base from J, with 15 bases in between. Per the germline V gene, CDR1 is ENHRY and CDR2 is SYGVKD. Written as DNA, the CDR3 is TGTGCCATCGCCCCGAGTGCCAGGAGCAATCAGCCCCAGCATTTT. It is translated as CAIAPSARSNQPQHF.

This clonotype was observed at least ten times. CDR3 nucleotide sequence: TGTGCCAGCAGAAGTGAGGGGGGGCCTAAAGATACGCAGTATTTT. Translated: CASRSEGGPKDTQYF. This rearrangement joins TRBV6-4 to TRBJ2-3, with D perhaps TRBD2 (7 bases). V was pared by 6 bases and J by 5 bases, with 18 bases between. The CDR3 covers 15 residues. Germline values: CDR1 MRHNA, CDR2 SNTAGT.

With regard to this clonotype: One base away lies a much larger clone, so this may be a sequencing read error. This chain uses TRBV5-1 with TRBJ2-7; D gene ambiguous. The CDR3 has 14 residues. V lost 7 bases, J lost 0 bases, and 14 bases lay in between. The germline gives CDR1 SGHRS, CDR2 YFSETQ. The DNA for the CDR3 is TGCGCCAGCTCAGTCGTTCCGTCCTCCTACGAGCAGTACTTC. It specifies CASSVVPSSYEQYF.

This clonotype has ten or more counts. The chain combines TRBV7-9 with TRBJ2-2; no reliable D call. The germline CDR1 and CDR2 sequences are SEHNR and FQNEAQ (reference sequence). V gave up 5 bases and J gave up 5 bases, with 15 bases separating them. The CDR3 sequence is 15 residues long. In nucleotides, the CDR3 is TGTGCCAGCAGCGTCAATTTGGTTGGAACCGGGGAGCTGTTTTTT. The encoded protein is CASSVNLVGTGELFF.

This clonotype was counted at least ten times. The J gene is TRBJ2-1, the V gene TRBV10-3, with D tentatively TRBD1 or TRBD2 (5 bases each). Per germline, CDR1 ENHRY and CDR2 SYGVKD. The CDR3 consists of 15 residues. V lost 7 bases, J lost 7 bases, and 20 bases lay in between. The CDR3: CAITPGPRSLNEQFF. The DNA of the CDR3 is TGTGCCATCACCCCGGGACCCCGAAGCCTGAATGAGCAGTTCTTC.

This clonotype was observed at least ten times. The rearrangement joins TRBV6-5 to TRBJ1-2; no definite D call. The length of the CDR3 is 14 residues. The V gene lost 4 bases and the J gene lost 6 bases, with 15 bases spanning the gap. The germline V gene has CDR1 MNHEY and CDR2 SVGAGI. CDR3 sequence reads: CASSLVLGSDGYTF. The CDR3 nucleotides read TGTGCCAGCAGTTTAGTACTAGGGTCGGATGGCTACACCTTC.

There are many counts of this clonotype. The chain carries TRBV6-5 and TRBJ2-2; 10 bases line up with TRBD2. V was clipped by 5 bases and J by 3 bases; unmatched bases: 3. The CDR3 runs to 15 residues. Germline CDR1 MNHEY, CDR2 SVGAGI. The CDR3 bases are TGTGCCAGCAGTAGGACTAGCGGCGACACCGGGGAGCTGTTTTTT. Translation gives CASSRTSGDTGELFF.

In this sample, this clonotype turned up many times. The rearrangement joins TRBV20-1 to TRBJ2-1; 9 bases align to TRBD1. Losses at the gene ends were 4 bases for V and 9 bases for J; bases not matched to a gene: 4. CDR3 length: 12 residues. Germline V gene sequence: CDR1 DFQATT, CDR2 SNEGSKA (reference sequence). This chain's CDR3 is CSANRGQVEQFF. CDR3 coding DNA: TGCAGTGCTAACAGGGGGCAGGTTGAGCAGTTCTTC.

This clonotype was seen repeatedly, ten times or more. The CDR3 here is CASSPLPEPTDTQYF. CDR3 bases: TGTGCCAGCAGCCCTTTACCGGAGCCAACAGATACGCAGTATTTT. The chain carries TRBV11-2 and TRBJ2-3; D is unresolved. Trimming cost V 5 bases and J 3 bases, with 15 bases left between them. Germline V CDR1 and CDR2: SGHAT, FQNNGV. The CDR3 runs 15 residues.

A remark on this clonotype: This may stem from a read error, because a much larger clone lies one nucleotide away. V gene TRBV18 combines with J gene TRBJ2-1, with D unresolved. The V gene's germline CDR1 is KGHSH and CDR2 LQKENI. Deletions cut 8 bases from V and 7 bases from J, with 9 bases between. The CDR3 has 11 amino acids. The CDR3 loop reads CASHTQNEQFF. The CDR3 bases are TGTGCCAGCCACACCCAAAATGAGCAGTTCTTC.

The chain recombines TRBV7-9 with TRBJ2-7, with TRBD1 as a possible D gene (8 bases). The CDR3 extends over 15 amino acids. Deletions cut 6 bases from V and 0 bases from J, with 15 bases between. CDR1 is SEHNR, CDR2 FQNEAQ, per germline (reference sequence). The CDR3: CASRLTGGASYEQYF. CDR3 nucleotide sequence: TGTGCCAGCAGGCTTACAGGGGGGGCCTCCTACGAGCAGTACTTC.

Ten or more counts support this clonotype. In nucleotides, the CDR3 is TGCAGTGCTAGAAACAGGGGAGACGGCACTGAAGCTTTCTTT. It is translated as CSARNRGDGTEAFF. The V gene is TRBV20-1, the J gene TRBJ1-1; 7 bases fit TRBD1. Germline lookup yields CDR1 DFQATT and CDR2 SNEGSKA (reference sequence). The junction had 7 bases not matched to a gene; V was cut back by 2 bases and J by 4 bases. This CDR3 is 14 amino acids long.

This chain connects TRBV28 to TRBJ2-6, with unresolved D. Trimming pared 5 bases from V and 0 bases from J, leaving 20 bases between. This CDR3 is built from 19 residues. Germline V lookup: CDR1 MDHEN, CDR2 SYDVKM. The CDR3 DNA reads as TGTGCCAGCAGTCCCTGGCTACACGGCCTTAGCTCTGGGGCCAACGTCCTGACTTTC. Its translation: CASSPWLHGLSSGANVLTF. The full variable domain, completed using reference TRBV28 and TRBJ2-6, is DVKVTQSSRYLVKRTGEKVFLECVQDMDHENMFWYRQDPGLGLRLIYFSYDVKMKEKGDIPEGYSVSREKKERFSLILESASTNQTSMYLCASSPWLHGLSSGANVLTFGAGSRLTVL.